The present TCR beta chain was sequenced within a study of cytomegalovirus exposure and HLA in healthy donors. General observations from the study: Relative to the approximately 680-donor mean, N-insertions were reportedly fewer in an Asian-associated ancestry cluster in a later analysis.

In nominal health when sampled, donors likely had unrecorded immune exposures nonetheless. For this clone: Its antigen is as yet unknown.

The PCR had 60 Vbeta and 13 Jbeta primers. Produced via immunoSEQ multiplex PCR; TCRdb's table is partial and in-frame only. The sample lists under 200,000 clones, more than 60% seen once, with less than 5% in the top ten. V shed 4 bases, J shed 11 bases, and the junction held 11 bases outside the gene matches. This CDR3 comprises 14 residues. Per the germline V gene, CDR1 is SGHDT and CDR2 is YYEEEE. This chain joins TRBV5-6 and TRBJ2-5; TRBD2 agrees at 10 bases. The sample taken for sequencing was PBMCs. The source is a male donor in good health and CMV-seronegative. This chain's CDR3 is CASSPGGLAGAQYF. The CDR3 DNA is TGTGCCAGCAGCCCCGGAGGGCTAGCGGGGGCGCAGTACTTC.